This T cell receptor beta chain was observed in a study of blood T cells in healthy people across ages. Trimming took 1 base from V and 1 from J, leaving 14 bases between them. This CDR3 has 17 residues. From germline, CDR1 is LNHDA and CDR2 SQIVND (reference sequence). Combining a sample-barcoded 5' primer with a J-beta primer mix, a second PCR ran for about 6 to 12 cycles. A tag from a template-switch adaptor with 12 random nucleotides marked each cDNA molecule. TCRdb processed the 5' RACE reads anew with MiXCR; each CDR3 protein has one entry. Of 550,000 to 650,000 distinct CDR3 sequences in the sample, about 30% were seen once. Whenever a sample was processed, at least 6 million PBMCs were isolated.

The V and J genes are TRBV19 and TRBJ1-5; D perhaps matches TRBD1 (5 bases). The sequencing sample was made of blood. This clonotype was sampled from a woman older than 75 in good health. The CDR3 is CASSIGSGFPSNQPQHF. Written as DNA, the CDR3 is TGTGCCAGTAGTATAGGGTCAGGGTTCCCGAGCAATCAGCCCCAGCATTTT. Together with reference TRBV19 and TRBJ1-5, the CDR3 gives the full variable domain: DGGITQSPKYLFRKEGQNVTLSCEQNLNHDAMYWYRQDPGQGLRLIYYSQIVNDFQKGDIAEGYSVSREKKESFPLTVTSAQKNPTAFYLCASSIGSGFPSNQPQHFGDGTRLSIL.